A single sample is the source of the 11 T cell receptor beta chains below, sequenced in a study of CXCR3-negative and CXCR3-positive naive CD8 T cells. Broader study findings: TRB CDR3s of CXCR3-positive naive cells were more hydrophobic than those of CXCR3-negative naive cells.

Their antigens remain unidentified. The libraries of TRB cDNA were constructed through 5' RACE using UMI labels. TCRdb reworked the 5' RACE reads into one entry per CDR3 protein, no DNA. The repertoire table contains approximately 3,100 distinct CDR3 sequences. The specimen sequenced was naive CXCR3+ CD8+ T cells from blood. The sample's subset: CD45RO-CCR7+CD27+CD95- naive CD8+ T cells expressing CXCR3 (TNR3+). The receptors here all came from a human donor in good health. Some clones in this sample may be carry-over from other donors' samples.

Its frequency marks this clonotype as medium-sized (0.01 to 0.1%). The chain links TRBV7-6 to TRBJ2-1; the TCRdb call, TRBD2, lacks DNA for checking. CDR1 SGHVS and CDR2 FNYEAQ come from the germline V gene. The CDR3 is 15 residues long. CDR3: CASSFVTGAGNEQFF.

The chain employs TRBV25-1 and TRBJ1-6. The CDR3 spans 16 residues. Germline V gene lookup returns CDR1 MGHDK and CDR2 SYGVNS. CDR3 region: CASSDTHLSYNSPLHF.

The chain combines TRBV4-3 with TRBJ2-1; TCRdb lists TRBD2, though no DNA is available to test this call. The CDR3 runs 16 residues. From germline, CDR1 is LGHNA and CDR2 YSLEER. CDR3 sequence reads: CASSYSPDPQYNEQFF.

This clonotype is identified as medium-sized (0.01 to 0.1%) from frequency. The rearrangement joins TRBV29-1 to TRBJ2-7; TCRdb's D call, TRBD1, is unchecked because there is no DNA. CDR1 is SQVTM, CDR2 ANQGSEA, per germline. This CDR3 region has 15 residues. The CDR3 spells CSVDERGSSSYEQYF.

This clonotype is labeled medium-sized based on frequency. The V gene is TRBV4-1, the J gene TRBJ1-5; the D gene TCRdb calls, TRBD1, cannot be checked with no DNA. CDR1 is MGHRA and CDR2 is YSYEKL in the germline V gene. CDR3 size: 14 residues. CDR3 sequence reads: CASSPGQGDQPQHF.

This clonotype is classed as medium-sized (0.01 to 0.1%) by frequency. The V call is TRBV29-1, the J call TRBJ2-3; TCRdb's D call, TRBD2, is unchecked because there is no DNA. The CDR3 covers 18 residues. From germline, CDR1 is SQVTM and CDR2 ANQGSEA. The CDR3 is CSVEEGVAGGQITDTQYF.

This clonotype is identified as medium-sized from frequency. This sequence joins TRBV27 and TRBJ2-1; absent DNA, TCRdb's TRBD2 call cannot be checked. The CDR3 is 12 amino acids. The germline gives CDR1 MNHEY, CDR2 SMNVEV (reference sequence). CDR3 amino acids: CASSPGLHEQFF.

This clonotype is classed as medium-sized by frequency. V gene TRBV7-9 combines with J gene TRBJ2-7; the TRBD2 assignment by TCRdb is unverifiable without DNA. Germline lookup yields CDR1 SEHNR and CDR2 FQNEAQ (reference sequence). The CDR3 sequence is 13 residues long. CDR3 sequence reads: CASSEEDGYEQYF.

This clonotype registers medium-sized by frequency. This chain joins TRBV29-1 and TRBJ1-2. Germline loops: CDR1 SQVTM, CDR2 ANQGSEA. This CDR3 is built from 14 residues. CDR3 sequence reads: CSVGDGLANYGYTF. The full variable domain, rest sourced from reference TRBV29-1 and TRBJ1-2, is SAVISQKPSRDICQRGTSLTIQCQVDSQVTMMFWYRQQPGQSLTLIATANQGSEATYESGFVIDKFPISRPNLTFSTLTVSNMSPEDSSIYLCSVGDGLANYGYTFGSGTRLTVV.

The chain combines TRBV6-5 with TRBJ2-1; the D call from TCRdb, TRBD2, cannot be confirmed without DNA. Germline CDR1 MNHEY, CDR2 SVGAGI. This CDR3 contains 13 residues. CDR3 sequence: CASSWARYNEQFF.

Judged by frequency, this clonotype is medium-sized (0.01 to 0.1%). V is TRBV4-3 and J is TRBJ2-3; lacking DNA, the TRBD1 call made by TCRdb goes unchecked. CDR1 LGHNA and CDR2 YSLEER come from the germline V gene. The CDR3 sequence is 14 residues long. This CDR3 is CASSQDSPTDTQYF.